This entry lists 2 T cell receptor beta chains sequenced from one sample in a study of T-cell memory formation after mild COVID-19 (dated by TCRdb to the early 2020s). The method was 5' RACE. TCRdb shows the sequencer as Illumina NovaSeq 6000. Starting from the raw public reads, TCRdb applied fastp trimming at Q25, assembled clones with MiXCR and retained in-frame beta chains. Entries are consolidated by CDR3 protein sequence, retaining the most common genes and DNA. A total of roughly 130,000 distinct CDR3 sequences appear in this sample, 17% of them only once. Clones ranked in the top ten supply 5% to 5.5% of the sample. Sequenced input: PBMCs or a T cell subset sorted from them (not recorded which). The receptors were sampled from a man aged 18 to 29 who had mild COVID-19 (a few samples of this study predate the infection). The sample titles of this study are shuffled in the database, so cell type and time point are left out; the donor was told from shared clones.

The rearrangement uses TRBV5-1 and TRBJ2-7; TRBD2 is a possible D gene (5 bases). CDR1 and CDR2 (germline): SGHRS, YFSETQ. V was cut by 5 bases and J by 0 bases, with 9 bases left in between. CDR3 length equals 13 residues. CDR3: CASREADSYEQYF. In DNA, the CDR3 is TGCGCCAGCAGGGAGGCGGACTCCTACGAGCAGTACTTC.

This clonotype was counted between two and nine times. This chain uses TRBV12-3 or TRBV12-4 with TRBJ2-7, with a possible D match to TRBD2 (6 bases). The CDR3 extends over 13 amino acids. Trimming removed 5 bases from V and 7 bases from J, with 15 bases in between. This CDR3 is CASSPQGAGEQYF. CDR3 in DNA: TGTGCCAGCAGTCCGCAAGGGGCGGGAGAGCAGTACTTC.